These 19 T cell receptor beta chains originate from one sample sequenced in a study of T cell therapy after organ transplantation. The time point here: 4-8 weeks after completion of therapy. For these TCRs, the target antigens are not known. The protocol was immunoSEQ multiplex PCR, while the TCRdb copy is restricted to in-frame clones and leaves out a portion. The data contain 20,000 or so clones, 65% to 85% of them singletons. The sequences come from CD8+ T cells from blood, collected after autologous CMV-specific T cell therapy. These receptors all stem from a human patient who had received a solid organ transplant and had CMV disease. Some T cells may be transferred from the graft donor.

The chain carries TRBV6-6 and TRBJ2-7; the match to TRBD2 covers 7 bases. Germline V gives CDR1 MNHNY, CDR2 SVGAGI (reference sequence). V dropped 2 bases and J dropped 3; count of bases not matched to a gene: 7. The CDR3 is 15 amino acids. The DNA for the CDR3 is TGTGCCAGCAGTTACGGTGGGGGGGGACGCTACGAGCAGTACTTC. Translated, it gives CASSYGGGGRYEQYF.

The chain couples TRBV7-9 to TRBJ1-2; D gene uncertain. The CDR3 is made up of 15 amino acids. The germline CDR1 and CDR2 sequences are SEHNR and FQNEAQ (reference sequence). V was cut by 2 bases and J by 3 bases, with 13 bases left in between. The CDR3 DNA reads TGTGCCAGCAGCTTAATCGCGGTCGGATACTATGGCTACACCTTC. Its protein is CASSLIAVGYYGYTF. The variable domain in full, completed from reference TRBV7-9 and TRBJ1-2, reads DTGVSQNPRHKITKRGQNVTFRCDPISEHNRLYWYRQTLGQGPEFLTYFQNEAQLEKSRLLSDRFSAERPKGSFSTLEIQRTEQGDSAMYLCASSLIAVGYYGYTFGSGTRLTVV.

The V gene is TRBV21-1, the J gene TRBJ2-1. TRBV21-1 is shown as a pseudogene. The CDR3 spans 13 residues. CDR3 region: CASSLGAYNEQFF. The CDR3 DNA reads TGTGCCAGCAGCCTGGGGGCCTACAATGAGCAGTTCTTC.

This chain uses TRBV7-3 with TRBJ2-3, with TRBD2 matching 12 bases. This CDR3 contains 17 residues. CDR1 is SGHTA and CDR2 is FQGTGA in the germline V gene. The trim removed 5 bases at V and 0 bases at J, leaving 6 bases unmatched. The CDR3 bases are TGTGCCAGCAGCCCGGTACTAGCGGGGGGTAGCACAGATACGCAGTATTTT. This gives the protein CASSPVLAGGSTDTQYF.

CDR3 region: CASSEFLAGGPGNIQYF. The DNA for the CDR3 is TGCGCCAGCAGTGAGTTTCTAGCGGGAGGGCCTGGCAACATTCAGTACTTC. The gene calls are TRBV10-1 and TRBJ2-4; TRBD2 matches at 12 bases. Germline V gene sequence: CDR1 WNHNN, CDR2 SYGVQD (reference sequence). This CDR3 is 17 amino acids long. V shed 1 base and J 7 bases; nucleotides not matched to a gene: 8.

The rearrangement links TRBV6-1 to TRBJ1-2; D unresolved. Per germline, CDR1 MNHNS and CDR2 SASEGT. Trimming cost V 4 bases and J 5 bases, with 17 bases left between them. CDR3 size: 15 residues. This chain's CDR3 is CASSVSESRTYGYTF. The CDR3 region has the DNA TGTGCCAGCAGTGTGTCCGAAAGCAGGACTTATGGCTACACCTTC.

V usage is TRBV4-2 and J usage is TRBJ2-1; D unresolved. This CDR3 has 15 amino acids. In germline, CDR1 is LGHNA, CDR2 YNFKEQ. V was clipped by 1 base and J by 1 base, with 8 bases between them. The chain's CDR3 is CASSQGFNSYNEQFF. In nucleotides, the CDR3 is TGTGCCAGCAGCCAAGGTTTTAATTCCTACAATGAGCAGTTCTTC.

The chain couples TRBV5-8 to TRBJ2-7; unclear D gene. There are 12 residues in the CDR3. CDR1 is SGHTS and CDR2 is YDEGEE in the germline V gene. V was shortened by 4 bases and J by 2 bases, with 7 bases between the two germline ends. The CDR3 DNA is TGTGCCAGCAGCCCCAGTCCCTACGAGCAGTACTTC. It specifies CASSPSPYEQYF.

The CDR3 sequence is CASSPGARGWTDTQYF. The CDR3, as DNA: TGTGCCAGCAGCCCAGGGGCCAGGGGGTGGACAGATACGCAGTATTTT. V is TRBV7-3 and J is TRBJ2-3, with 7 bases that match TRBD1. The germline V gene has CDR1 SGHTA and CDR2 FQGTGA. The CDR3 is 16 residues long. The J segment lost 3 bases and the V segment lost 5 bases, leaving 11 bases of the junction unmatched.

The rearrangement joins TRBV6-1 to TRBJ2-7; 11 nucleotides match TRBD2. V lost 1 base, J lost 4 bases, and 3 bases stayed unmatched. The CDR3 has 15 amino acids. The germline gives CDR1 MNHNS, CDR2 SASEGT. The CDR3 DNA sequence: TGTGCCAGCAGTGAAGAGTCTAGCGGGAGGTACGAGCAGTACTTC. It specifies CASSEESSGRYEQYF.

The V gene is TRBV11-1, the J gene TRBJ2-1, with D possibly being TRBD1 or TRBD2 (5 bases each). This CDR3 has 15 residues. Germline values: CDR1 SGHAT, CDR2 FQDESV (reference sequence). The V end lost 2 bases, the J end lost 3 bases, and 11 bases lay between the germline ends. The CDR3 loop is CASSLQGEGYNEQFF. CDR3 nucleotides: TGTGCCAGCAGCTTACAGGGCGAGGGCTACAATGAGCAGTTCTTC. The complete variable domain, with remaining parts taken from reference TRBV11-1 and TRBJ2-1, reads EAEVAQSPRYKITEKSQAVAFWCDPISGHATLYWYRQILGQGPELLVQFQDESVVDDSQLPKDRFSAERLKGVDSTLKIQPAELGDSAMYLCASSLQGEGYNEQFFGPGTRLTVL.

V gene TRBV15 combines with J gene TRBJ1-5; D unclear. Per the germline V gene, CDR1 is LNHNV and CDR2 is YYDKDF (reference sequence). V was cut by 1 base and J by 1 base, with 8 bases left in between. This CDR3 comprises 15 residues. CDR3 loop: CATSRALQSNQPQHF. The CDR3 DNA reads TGTGCCACCAGCAGAGCCCTACAGAGCAATCAGCCCCAGCATTTT.

This chain links TRBV2 with TRBJ1-5, with a weak D call TRBD1 (6 bases). The CDR3 contains 16 residues. The germline gives CDR1 SNHLY, CDR2 FYNNEI. V was clipped by 1 base and J by 0 bases, with 10 bases between them. The CDR3 protein is CASSEGQEYSNQPQHF. Written as DNA, the CDR3 is TGTGCCAGCAGTGAAGGACAGGAGTATAGCAATCAGCCCCAGCATTTT.

V and J are TRBV4-3 and TRBJ2-1, with 8 positions matching TRBD2. The germline CDR1 and CDR2 sequences are LGHNA and YSLEER. The J segment lost 0 bases and the V segment lost 0 bases, leaving 7 bases of the junction unmatched. The CDR3 runs 18 residues. CDR3 residues: CASSQDPSREGSYNEQFF. As DNA, the CDR3 is TGCGCCAGCAGCCAAGATCCCTCCCGGGAGGGCTCCTACAATGAGCAGTTCTTC.

On this clone itself: Relative to the germline gene, one junction end is altered; a read error may explain this. V is TRBV7-7 and J is TRBJ1-1; 9 nucleotides agree with TRBD1. CDR1 is SSHAT, CDR2 FNYEAQ, per germline (reference sequence). The CDR3 is 13 amino acids. Here the CDR3 reads CASSFGQGTEAFF. CDR3 nucleotides: TGTGCTAGCAGCTTTGGACAGGGGACTGAAGCTTTCTTT.

This rearrangement joins TRBV27 to TRBJ2-5, with 9 positions matching TRBD2. V shed 4 bases, J shed 2 bases, and the junction held 2 bases outside the gene matches. The CDR3 totals 14 residues. CDR1 and CDR2 (germline): MNHEY, SMNVEV (reference sequence). CDR3 loop: CASSSTSGQETQYF. The CDR3 nucleotides are TGTGCCAGCAGTTCGACTAGCGGACAAGAGACCCAGTACTTC.

The gene calls are TRBV27 and TRBJ2-7, with 7 bases that match TRBD1. The germline CDR1 and CDR2 sequences are MNHEY and SMNVEV (reference sequence). The CDR3 length is 14 residues. V gave up 3 bases and J gave up 3 bases; unmatched junction bases: 5. The CDR3 here is CASSLFAGGYEQYF. In nucleotides, the CDR3 is TGTGCCAGCAGTTTGTTCGCAGGGGGCTACGAGCAGTACTTC.

A single count supports this clone. This chain joins TRBV28 and TRBJ2-5; unclear D gene. Per germline, CDR1 MDHEN and CDR2 SYDVKM. The CDR3 is made up of 13 amino acids. V dropped 10 bases and J dropped 0 bases, with 12 bases sitting between them. This CDR3 is CAIATGYQETQYF. In DNA form, the CDR3 reads TGTGCCATCGCGACCGGTTACCAAGAGACCCAGTACTTC.

V gene TRBV6-5 combines with J gene TRBJ2-3; 8 nucleotides match TRBD2. Germline V gives CDR1 MNHEY, CDR2 SVGAGI. J gave up 1 base and V 6 bases, and 6 bases lay outside the gene matches. The CDR3 has 15 residues. In DNA, the CDR3 is TGTGCCAGCAGCTCCGGGACTAGTGGCACAGATACGCAGTATTTT. Translation: CASSSGTSGTDTQYF.